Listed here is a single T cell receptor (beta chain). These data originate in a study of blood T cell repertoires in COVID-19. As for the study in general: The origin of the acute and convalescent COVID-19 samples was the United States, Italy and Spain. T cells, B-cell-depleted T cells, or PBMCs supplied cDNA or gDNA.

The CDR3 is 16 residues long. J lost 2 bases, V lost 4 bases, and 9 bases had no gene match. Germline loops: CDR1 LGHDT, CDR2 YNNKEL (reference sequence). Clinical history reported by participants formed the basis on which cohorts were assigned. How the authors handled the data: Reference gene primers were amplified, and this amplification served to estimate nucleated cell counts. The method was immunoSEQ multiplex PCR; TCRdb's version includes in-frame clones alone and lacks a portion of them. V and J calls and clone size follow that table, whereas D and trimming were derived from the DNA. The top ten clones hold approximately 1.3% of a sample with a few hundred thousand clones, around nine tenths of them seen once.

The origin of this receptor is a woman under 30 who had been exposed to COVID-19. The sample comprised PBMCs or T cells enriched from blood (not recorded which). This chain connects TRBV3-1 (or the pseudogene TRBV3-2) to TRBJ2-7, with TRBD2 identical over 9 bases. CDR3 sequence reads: CASSLMIAGATYEQYF. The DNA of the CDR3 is TGTGCCAGCAGCCTAATGATAGCGGGGGCCACCTACGAGCAGTACTTC.